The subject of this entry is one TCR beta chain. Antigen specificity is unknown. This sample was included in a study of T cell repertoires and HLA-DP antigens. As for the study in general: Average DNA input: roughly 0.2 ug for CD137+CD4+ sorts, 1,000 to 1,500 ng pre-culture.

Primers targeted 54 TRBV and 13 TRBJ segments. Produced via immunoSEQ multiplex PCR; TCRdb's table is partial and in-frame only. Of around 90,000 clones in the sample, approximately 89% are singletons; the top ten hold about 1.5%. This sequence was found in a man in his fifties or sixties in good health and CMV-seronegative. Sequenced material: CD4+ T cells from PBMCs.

The CDR3 region has the DNA TGTGCCAGCATACCGGGGTTCACCGGGGAGCTGTTTTTT. Protein sequence: CASIPGFTGELFF. The chain has TRBV6-4 and TRBJ2-2, with D maybe TRBD2 (5 bases). Germline CDR1 MRHNA, CDR2 SNTAGT. The CDR3 runs to 13 residues. Trimming pared 7 bases from V and 4 bases from J, leaving 10 bases between.